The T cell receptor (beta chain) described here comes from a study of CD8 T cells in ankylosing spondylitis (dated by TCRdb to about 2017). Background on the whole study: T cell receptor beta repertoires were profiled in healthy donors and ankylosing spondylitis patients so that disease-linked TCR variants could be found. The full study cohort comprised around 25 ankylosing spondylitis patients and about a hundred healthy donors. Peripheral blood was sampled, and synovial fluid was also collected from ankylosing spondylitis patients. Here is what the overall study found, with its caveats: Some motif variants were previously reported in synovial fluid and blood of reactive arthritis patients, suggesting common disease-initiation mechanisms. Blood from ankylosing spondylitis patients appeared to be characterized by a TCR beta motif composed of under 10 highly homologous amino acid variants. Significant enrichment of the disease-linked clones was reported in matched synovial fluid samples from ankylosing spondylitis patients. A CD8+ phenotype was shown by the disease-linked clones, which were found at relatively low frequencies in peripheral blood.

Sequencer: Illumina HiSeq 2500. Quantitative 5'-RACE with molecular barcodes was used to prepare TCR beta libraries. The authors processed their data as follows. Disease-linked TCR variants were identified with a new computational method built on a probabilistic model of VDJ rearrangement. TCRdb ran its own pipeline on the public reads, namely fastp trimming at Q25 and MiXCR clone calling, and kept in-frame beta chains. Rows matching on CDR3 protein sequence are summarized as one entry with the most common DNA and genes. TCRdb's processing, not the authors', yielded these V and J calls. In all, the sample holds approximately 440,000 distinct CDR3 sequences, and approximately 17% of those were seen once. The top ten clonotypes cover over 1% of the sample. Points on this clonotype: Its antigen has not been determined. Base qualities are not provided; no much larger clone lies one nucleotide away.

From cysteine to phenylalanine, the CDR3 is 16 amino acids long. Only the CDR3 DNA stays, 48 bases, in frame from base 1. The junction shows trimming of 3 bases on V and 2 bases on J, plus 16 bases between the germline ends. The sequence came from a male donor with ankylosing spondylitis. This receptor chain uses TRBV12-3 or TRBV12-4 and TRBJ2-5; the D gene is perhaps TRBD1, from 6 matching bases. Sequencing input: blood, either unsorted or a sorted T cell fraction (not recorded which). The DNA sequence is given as TGTGCCAGCAGTTTGTTAGGGACACGTAAACAAGAGACCCAGTACTTC. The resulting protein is CASSLLGTRKQETQYF.